One sample yielded the 25 T cell receptor beta chains listed below, sequenced in a study of blood T cell repertoires in COVID-19. The data were produced by immunoSEQ multiplex PCR, yet TCRdb's version contains in-frame clones alone and is incomplete. The data show roughly 170,000 clones, with about 87% seen just once and roughly 24% held by the top ten. Sequencing was done on a sample of peripheral blood. These receptor sequences come from a man between 60 and 75 years old with acute or convalescent COVID-19.

V usage is TRBV29-1 and J usage is TRBJ1-3; D might be TRBD1 (5 bases). The germline V and J ends were trimmed by 2 bases and 0 bases, with 8 bases remaining between them. Germline assignment: CDR1 SQVTM and CDR2 ANQGSEA. The CDR3 loop spans 14 amino acids. The CDR3 is CSVERGNSGNTIYF. CDR3 in DNA: TGCAGCGTTGAAAGGGGTAACTCTGGAAACACCATATATTTT.

The rearrangement links TRBV19 to TRBJ2-3; 8 bases agree with TRBD1. The J segment lost 4 bases and the V segment lost 5 bases, leaving 5 bases of the junction unmatched. The CDR3 covers 14 residues. Germline V gives CDR1 LNHDA, CDR2 SQIVND (reference sequence). DNA of the CDR3: TGTGCCAGTAGTCCAAAACAGGGGGCAGATACGCAGTATTTT. Its protein product is CASSPKQGADTQYF. The variable domain in full, with the rest retrieved from reference TRBV19 and TRBJ2-3, is DGGITQSPKYLFRKEGQNVTLSCEQNLNHDAMYWYRQDPGQGLRLIYYSQIVNDFQKGDIAEGYSVSREKKESFPLTVTSAQKNPTAFYLCASSPKQGADTQYFGPGTRLTVL.

This chain uses TRBV5-6 with TRBJ2-6; the match to TRBD1 covers 7 bases. CDR3 length: 16 amino acids. V dropped 2 bases and J dropped 2; count of bases not matched to a gene: 4. Germline lookup yields CDR1 SGHDT and CDR2 YYEEEE. CDR3 sequence: CASSFTTGAGANVLTF. DNA for the CDR3: TGTGCCAGCAGCTTTACAACAGGGGCTGGGGCCAACGTCCTGACTTTC.

V is TRBV24-1 and J is TRBJ2-2; D not resolved. The CDR3 has 13 residues. Germline V CDR1 and CDR2: KGHDR, SFDVKD. V dropped 4 bases and J dropped 2 bases, with 4 bases sitting between them. The CDR3: CATSDTNTGELFF. As DNA, the CDR3 is TGTGCCACCAGTGACACTAACACCGGGGAGCTGTTTTTT.

The V gene is TRBV19, the J gene TRBJ1-2; 8 bases match TRBD1. The CDR3 sequence is 16 residues long. The junction had 11 bases not matched to a gene; V was cut back by 6 bases and J by 2 bases. Germline-derived CDR1 and CDR2 are LNHDA and SQIVND (reference sequence). The CDR3 protein is CASRIRPGTGNYGYTF. Written as DNA, the CDR3 is TGTGCCAGTAGGATCAGGCCCGGGACAGGAAACTATGGCTACACCTTC.

The V call is TRBV3-1 (or the pseudogene TRBV3-2), the J call TRBJ1-6; a possible D gene is TRBD1 (5 bases). V gave up 0 bases and J gave up 0 bases, with 6 bases separating them. Germline lookup yields CDR1 LGHDT and CDR2 YNNKEL (reference sequence). CDR3 length: 16 amino acids. The CDR3 bases are TGTGCCAGCAGCCAAGAAAGGGGCTCCTATAATTCACCCCTCCACTTT. Its translation: CASSQERGSYNSPLHF.

J is TRBJ1-2 and V is TRBV27, with D unresolved. The germline V gene encodes CDR1 MNHEY and CDR2 SMNVEV (reference sequence). V was cut by 6 bases and J by 8 bases, with 16 bases left in between. The CDR3 is 13 residues long. Written as DNA, the CDR3 is TGTGCCAGCAGCCCCGGGGAGGGAGGCGGCTACACCTTC. As protein: CASSPGEGGGYTF.

V and J are TRBV11-3 and TRBJ1-2; D may be TRBD1 (5 bases). The germline gives CDR1 SGHNT, CDR2 YENEEA. The CDR3 sequence is 14 residues long. The germline V and J ends were trimmed by 0 bases and 7 bases, with 12 bases remaining between them. The CDR3 region has the DNA TGTGCCAGCAGCTTAGATGGGGGGAAACCTGGCTACACCTTC. This sequence encodes CASSLDGGKPGYTF. The full variable domain, in which reference TRBV11-3 and TRBJ1-2 provide the parts outside the CDR3, is EAGVVQSPRYKIIEKKQPVAFWCNPISGHNTLYWYLQNLGQGPELLIRYENEEAVDDSQLPKDRFSAERLKGVDSTLKIQPAELGDSAVYLCASSLDGGKPGYTFGSGTRLTVV.

The V and J genes are TRBV19 and TRBJ1-1, with TRBD1 matching over 9 bases. The CDR3 is 13 residues long. V was pared by 5 bases and J by 5 bases, with 3 bases of the junction left unmatched. Per the germline V gene, CDR1 is LNHDA and CDR2 is SQIVND (reference sequence). The CDR3 DNA is TGTGCCAGTAGTCGACAGGGGGTTACTGAAGCTTTCTTT. As protein: CASSRQGVTEAFF.

The rearrangement joins TRBV5-1 to TRBJ2-7; 7 positions match TRBD1. CDR3 length: 14 amino acids. Germline-derived CDR1 and CDR2 are SGHRS and YFSETQ. With V trimmed by 1 base and J by 3 bases, 4 bases remained unmatched. DNA of the CDR3: TGCGCCAGCAGCTTGAAACAGGGGTTCTACGAGCAGTACTTC. Residues: CASSLKQGFYEQYF. Filled out from reference TRBV5-1 and TRBJ2-7, the complete variable domain reads KAGVTQTPRYLIKTRGQQVTLSCSPISGHRSVSWYQQTPGQGLQFLFEYFSETQRNKGNFPGRFSGRQFSNSRSEMNVSTLELGDSALYLCASSLKQGFYEQYFGPGTRLTVT.

The V gene is TRBV5-6, the J gene TRBJ1-6, with 11 bases lining up with TRBD1. This CDR3 region has 15 residues. With 7 bases clipped from V and 10 bases from J, the junction kept 10 bases outside the gene matches. Germline CDR1 is SGHDT and CDR2 is YYEEEE. The CDR3: CASGLPGTGGSPLHF. CDR3 sequence (DNA): TGTGCCAGCGGACTACCCGGGACAGGGGGATCACCCCTCCACTTT.

This rearrangement joins TRBV20-1 to TRBJ2-7; the match to TRBD2 covers 10 bases. Trimming removed 3 bases from V and 6 bases from J; junction bases left unmatched: 8. CDR3 size: 14 residues. Germline loops: CDR1 DFQATT, CDR2 SNEGSKA (reference sequence). CDR3 protein: CSASTAGGPSEQYF. The CDR3 DNA reads as TGCAGTGCTAGTACAGCGGGAGGGCCCAGCGAGCAGTACTTC.

This rearrangement joins TRBV3-1 (or the pseudogene TRBV3-2) to TRBJ2-1, with 8 positions matching TRBD2. V lost 0 bases, J lost 8 bases, and 6 bases stayed unmatched. CDR3 length: 15 amino acids. From germline, CDR1 is LGHDT and CDR2 YNNKEL (reference sequence). For the CDR3, the DNA is TGTGCCAGCAGCCAAGAAGGAGCGGGAGTATATGAGCAGTTCTTC. Translating gives CASSQEGAGVYEQFF.

CDR3 DNA sequence: TGTGCCAGCAGTGAAAACGGGACACCCATATTTACCATATATTTT. Translating it yields CASSENGTPIFTIYF. The V gene is TRBV6-4, the J gene TRBJ1-3, with D tentatively TRBD1 (6 bases). Trimming took 3 bases from V and 10 from J, leaving 19 bases between them. Germline CDR1 MRHNA, CDR2 SNTAGT. CDR3 length: 15 residues.

The J gene is TRBJ1-2, the V gene TRBV6-5, with D maybe TRBD1 (5 bases). Trimming cost V 6 bases and J 6 bases, with 14 bases left between them. Germline loops: CDR1 MNHEY, CDR2 SVGAGI. The CDR3 loop spans 13 amino acids. The CDR3 nucleotides are TGTGCCAGCAGCCCGGGGGAATTGGATGGCTACACCTTC. Amino acid sequence: CASSPGELDGYTF.

This rearrangement joins TRBV24-1 to TRBJ1-2, with a tentative D call TRBD1 (5 bases). Germline V gives CDR1 KGHDR, CDR2 SFDVKD. With 4 bases removed from V and 5 bases from J, the gap between germline ends came to 7 bases. The CDR3 totals 12 residues. CDR3 sequence (DNA): TGTGCCACCAGTGAACAGGATTATGGCTACACCTTC. Its translation: CATSEQDYGYTF.

The genes are TRBV28 and TRBJ1-2; 8 bases match TRBD1. CDR1 and CDR2 from the germline V gene are MDHEN and SYDVKM. The CDR3 loop spans 15 amino acids. The ends lost 4 bases at V and 2 bases at J; junction bases unmatched: 6. The CDR3 loop is CASSSYRGVNYGYTF. As DNA, the CDR3 is TGTGCCAGCAGTTCTTACAGGGGGGTGAACTATGGCTACACCTTC.

The chain has TRBV29-1 and TRBJ2-6; D possibly corresponds to TRBD2 (6 bases). The length of the CDR3 is 15 residues. V was clipped by 5 bases and J by 2 bases, with 13 bases between them. The germline V gene encodes CDR1 SQVTM and CDR2 ANQGSEA. This chain's CDR3 is CSVLLGGTGANVLTF. In DNA form, the CDR3 reads TGCAGCGTTCTCTTGGGGGGTACTGGGGCCAACGTCCTGACTTTC. The variable domain in full, completed from reference TRBV29-1 and TRBJ2-6, reads SAVISQKPSRDICQRGTSLTIQCQVDSQVTMMFWYRQQPGQSLTLIATANQGSEATYESGFVIDKFPISRPNLTFSTLTVSNMSPEDSSIYLCSVLLGGTGANVLTFGAGSRLTVL.

The CDR3 DNA reads TGTGCCAGCTCAACCGGGGTAGAACAGCCCCAGCATTTT. Translated, it gives CASSTGVEQPQHF. The genes are TRBV18 and TRBJ1-5; no firm D call. This CDR3 has 13 amino acids. Trimming pared 5 bases from V and 7 bases from J, leaving 12 bases between. The germline V gene has CDR1 KGHSH and CDR2 LQKENI.

V gene TRBV7-2 combines with J gene TRBJ2-7; 7 nucleotides align to TRBD2. The CDR3 spans 14 residues. Germline CDR1 reads SGHTA; CDR2 reads FQGNSA. The trim removed 7 bases at V and 6 bases at J, leaving 12 bases unmatched. CDR3 sequence reads: CASTPPAGDREQYF. CDR3 DNA: TGTGCCAGCACCCCCCCGGCGGGAGACCGCGAGCAGTACTTC.

This chain links TRBV3-1 (or the pseudogene TRBV3-2) with TRBJ1-1; D is undetermined. The CDR3 extends over 13 amino acids. Germline lookup yields CDR1 LGHDT and CDR2 YNNKEL (reference sequence). Trimming cost V 11 bases and J 11 bases, with 24 bases left between them. The CDR3 nucleotides are TGTGCCGCGGGGAGGCGGGAGGTGCTCGGGGCTTTCTTT. It specifies CAAGRREVLGAFF.

The chain links TRBV14 to TRBJ1-6; TRBD1 might be the D (5 bases). Trimming took off 2 bases at V and 7 bases at J, with 9 bases between the two ends. The length of the CDR3 is 14 residues. Germline CDR1 reads SGHDN; CDR2 reads FVKESK. In DNA, the CDR3 is TGTGCCAGCAGCCAATGGGGGGGGAATTCACCCCTCCACTTT. Translating it yields CASSQWGGNSPLHF.

This clone was counted once. The chain combines TRBV5-1 with TRBJ2-6; possibly TRBD1 for D (5 bases). Trimming cost V 0 bases and J 2 bases, with 12 bases left between them. This CDR3 is built from 17 residues. The germline V gene encodes CDR1 SGHRS and CDR2 YFSETQ. CDR3 DNA sequence: TGCGCCAGCAGCTTGGGACCAGGGATGGCTGGGGCCAACGTCCTGACTTTC. It codes for CASSLGPGMAGANVLTF.

This sequence joins TRBV5-1 and TRBJ2-1; 11 nucleotides line up with TRBD2. The V and J ends lost 4 bases and 1 base, in that order; junction bases with no gene match: 1. Germline V gene lookup returns CDR1 SGHRS and CDR2 YFSETQ. This CDR3 spans 15 amino acids. The CDR3 is CASSRLAGSYNEQFF. CDR3 nucleotides: TGCGCCAGCAGCCGACTAGCGGGGTCCTACAATGAGCAGTTCTTC.

This clone was picked up one time. The same CDR3 can be traced to other DNA sequences in this sample. The rearrangement joins TRBV5-1 to TRBJ1-2; 7 positions match TRBD1. CDR1 is SGHRS, CDR2 YFSETQ, per germline. This CDR3 has 14 residues. V lost 4 bases, J lost 3 bases, and 6 bases stayed unmatched. CDR3 sequence reads: CASSRSGGDYGYTF. DNA for the CDR3: TGCGCCAGCAGCCGTTCAGGGGGTGACTATGGCTACACCTTC. The whole variable domain, filled in from reference TRBV5-1 and TRBJ1-2, reads KAGVTQTPRYLIKTRGQQVTLSCSPISGHRSVSWYQQTPGQGLQFLFEYFSETQRNKGNFPGRFSGRQFSNSRSEMNVSTLELGDSALYLCASSRSGGDYGYTFGSGTRLTVV.